The clone carrying this T cell receptor (beta chain) was seen repeatedly, ten times or more. Antigen: not known. The data derive from a study of spatial heterogeneity in lung cancer. The CDR3 totals 13 residues. Trimming removed 5 bases from V and 14 bases from J, with 20 bases in between. Germline V gene data show CDR1 as SGHKS and CDR2 as YYEKEE (reference sequence). TCRdb reanalysed the 5' RACE reads using MiXCR and keeps one entry per CDR3 protein. The sample comprises 20,000 to 30,000 distinct CDR3 sequences, under 9% of which are singletons, and over 7.5% rests with the top ten. Time point in this sample: sample taken at primary tumor resection. In each case, whole RNA from tumor, nontumor lung or frozen PBMC was sequenced unsorted. Study-level points and caveats: Counts of expanded alpha and beta TCRs within tumors tracked the tumor nonsynonymous mutation count.

The source of this sequence is a male donor with early-stage non-small cell lung cancer. V usage is TRBV5-5 and J usage is TRBJ2-4; D is perhaps TRBD2 (5 bases). Material: lung tumor tissue, obtained at surgery. Here the CDR3 DNA reads TGTGCCAGCAGACTAGATGGAACGCTGCGAGAGTACTTC. Translation gives CASRLDGTLREYF.